One sample yielded the 30 T cell receptor beta chains listed below, sequenced in a study of early T cells in non-severe SARS-CoV-2 infection. MiXCR, applied by TCRdb to the 5' RACE reads, yields one record per CDR3 protein. Among tens of thousands of distinct CDR3 sequences listed, over 7% were seen once. The sequencing sample was made of whole blood. The origin of the receptors is an adult who was a healthcare worker with PCR-confirmed SARS-CoV-2 infection or an uninfected control (not recorded which).

The CDR3 loop reads CASSREAGNEKLFF. The CDR3 region has the DNA TGTGCCAGCAGTCGGGAGGCGGGTAATGAAAAACTGTTTTTT. The chain recombines TRBV2 with TRBJ1-4; D unclear. The germline V and J ends were trimmed by 5 bases and 4 bases, with 11 bases remaining between them. The CDR3 loop spans 14 amino acids. Per germline, CDR1 SNHLY and CDR2 FYNNEI.

There are a few counts of this clonotype. The chain carries TRBV5-4 and TRBJ2-3; D unresolved. V lost 1 base to trimming and J lost 3 bases, with 9 bases between them. Germline V gene sequence: CDR1 SGHNT, CDR2 YYREEE (reference sequence). The CDR3 totals 14 residues. CDR3 loop: CASSLWYGTDTQYF. As DNA, the CDR3 is TGTGCCAGCAGCTTGTGGTACGGTACAGATACGCAGTATTTT.

This clonotype was seen only a few times. V and J are TRBV11-2 and TRBJ2-5, with no clear D. The CDR3 is 14 residues long. The germline V gene encodes CDR1 SGHAT and CDR2 FQNNGV. With 5 bases removed from V and 5 bases from J, the gap between germline ends came to 15 bases. The CDR3 DNA sequence: TGTGCCAGCAGCCACAACCGGGCCCCGGAGACCCAGTACTTC. Its translation: CASSHNRAPETQYF.

This clonotype was seen only a few times. The rearrangement links TRBV6-2 or TRBV6-3 to TRBJ2-2, with 7 bases matching TRBD1. The junction had 6 bases not matched to a gene; V was cut back by 7 bases and J by 1 base. Germline V CDR1 and CDR2: MNHEY, SVGEGT. This CDR3 spans 15 amino acids. In nucleotides, the CDR3 is TGTGCCAGCACCTCCGGGACAGAGAACACCGGGGAGCTGTTTTTT. This sequence encodes CASTSGTENTGELFF.

V gene TRBV3-1 combines with J gene TRBJ1-6; the D is unclear. CDR3 length: 15 residues. Trimming removed 2 bases at V and 7 bases at J, with 12 bases between. Germline lookup yields CDR1 LGHDT and CDR2 YNNKEL (reference sequence). The CDR3 region is CASSQNGIDNSPLHF. The DNA of the CDR3 is TGTGCCAGCAGCCAAAACGGGATTGACAATTCACCCCTCCACTTT.

This clonotype was picked up a small number of times. The chain employs TRBV6-1 and TRBJ2-1, with D unclear. Per the germline V gene, CDR1 is MNHNS and CDR2 is SASEGT. The CDR3 spans 13 residues. Deletions cut 4 bases from V and 7 bases from J, with 11 bases between. The CDR3 nucleotides are TGTGCCAGCAGTGTAGTAGAAGGGAATGAGCAGTTCTTC. This gives the protein CASSVVEGNEQFF.

This clonotype was observed a handful of times. J is TRBJ2-5 and V is TRBV20-1; TRBD2 is a possible D gene (5 bases). V was trimmed by 0 bases and J by 6 bases, leaving 20 bases between them. This CDR3 has 16 residues. Germline loops: CDR1 DFQATT, CDR2 SNEGSKA (reference sequence). This CDR3 reads CSARDPRATSSQTQYF. The CDR3 nucleotides are TGCAGTGCTAGAGATCCGAGGGCGACCTCGTCACAGACCCAGTACTTC.

J is TRBJ1-6 and V is TRBV30; TRBD1 is a possible D gene (6 bases). The germline V and J ends were trimmed by 3 bases and 8 bases, with 17 bases remaining between them. This CDR3 is 15 amino acids long. The germline CDR1 and CDR2 sequences are GTSNPN and SVGIG (reference sequence). CDR3 coding DNA: TGTGCCTGGAGGGCCCAAAGGGGGGCGCATTCACCCCTCCACTTT. Its protein product is CAWRAQRGAHSPLHF.

This clonotype was picked up many times. The chain is built from TRBV2 and TRBJ1-1, with a possible D match to TRBD1 (5 bases). The CDR3 is 11 residues long. Germline CDR1 SNHLY, CDR2 FYNNEI. The V end was cut by 8 bases, the J end by 3 bases, with 7 bases between. As DNA, the CDR3 is TGTGCCAGCGGGGCGGACACTGAAGCTTTCTTT. This sequence encodes CASGADTEAFF.

This clonotype was observed at least ten times. The chain links TRBV5-1 to TRBJ2-3; 12 bases agree with TRBD2. The V and J ends lost 5 bases and 4 bases, in that order; junction bases with no gene match: 5. Germline V CDR1 and CDR2: SGHRS, YFSETQ. This CDR3 region has 15 residues. CDR3 sequence reads: CASRPTSGGSDTQYF. The CDR3 coding sequence is TGCGCCAGCAGACCTACTAGCGGGGGGTCAGATACGCAGTATTTT.

This clonotype has more than one count but fewer than ten. This sequence joins TRBV12-3 or TRBV12-4 and TRBJ1-2; no definite D call. V lost 5 bases to trimming and J lost 1 base, with 14 bases between them. The CDR3 totals 15 residues. Written as DNA, the CDR3 is TGTGCCAGCAGTAATGCCCTGCCGGGTAACTATGGCTACACCTTC. This sequence encodes CASSNALPGNYGYTF.

This clonotype was counted between two and nine times. The chain is built from TRBV3-1 and TRBJ2-7, with TRBD2 matching 9 bases. V lost 0 bases and J lost 5; bases outside the gene matches: 5. The CDR3 runs 15 residues. Germline V gene lookup returns CDR1 LGHDT and CDR2 YNNKEL (reference sequence). This chain's CDR3 is CASSQDRVAGDEQYF. The CDR3 DNA is TGTGCCAGCAGCCAAGATCGGGTAGCGGGGGACGAGCAGTACTTC.

There are a few counts of this clonotype. The CDR3 here is CASRRGDSSTDTQYF. The CDR3 DNA reads TGCGCCAGCAGGCGGGGGGACTCTAGCACAGATACGCAGTATTTT. The chain carries TRBV4-1 and TRBJ2-3, with 8 bases fitting TRBD2. V lost 6 bases to trimming and J lost 0 bases; unmatched junction nucleotides: 5. This CDR3 spans 15 amino acids. Germline V CDR1 and CDR2: MGHRA, YSYEKL.

There are many counts of this clonotype. The rearrangement joins TRBV6-5 to TRBJ2-2; TRBD2 might be the D (6 bases). The CDR3 is 18 residues long. Trimming shortened V by 0 bases and J by 2 bases, and 16 bases separated the two germline ends. The germline V gene has CDR1 MNHEY and CDR2 SVGAGI. The CDR3 DNA sequence: TGTGCCAGCAGTTACTCGATTTGGGGAGGACGAAACACCGGGGAGCTGTTTTTT. Protein product: CASSYSIWGGRNTGELFF.

This clonotype was counted at least ten times. V is TRBV7-2 and J is TRBJ2-1, with 14 nucleotides matching TRBD2. There are 15 residues in the CDR3. V was clipped by 4 bases and J by 8 bases; unmatched bases: 4. Germline CDR1 SGHTA, CDR2 FQGNSA. Here the CDR3 DNA reads TGTGCCAGCAGCTCGGGACTAGCGGGGGTGGATGAGCAGTTCTTC. Translating it yields CASSSGLAGVDEQFF.

This clonotype was detected ten times or more. This sequence joins TRBV6-5 and TRBJ1-4; D ambiguous. Germline assignment: CDR1 MNHEY and CDR2 SVGAGI. This CDR3 is 11 amino acids long. V lost 4 bases and J 16 bases, leaving 13 bases between the germline ends. The DNA of the CDR3 is TGTGCCAGCAGTTTGACAACTACCCCGTTTTTT. This sequence encodes CASSLTTTPFF.

The V call is TRBV3-1, the J call TRBJ2-7; unclear D gene. Trimming took off 3 bases at V and 3 bases at J, with 9 bases between the two ends. The CDR3 consists of 13 residues. Germline V gene sequence: CDR1 LGHDT, CDR2 YNNKEL (reference sequence). The CDR3 DNA reads as TGTGCCAGCAGCCAGTCACTTGTCTACGAGCAGTACTTC. Encoded protein: CASSQSLVYEQYF.

The chain combines TRBV9 with TRBJ1-1, with 8 bases aligning to TRBD1. CDR1 is SGDLS, CDR2 YYNGEE, per germline. Germline trimming cut 0 bases from V and 5 bases from J; bases unmatched to any gene: 9. This CDR3 contains 16 residues. Here the CDR3 reads CASSVVPQGAGTEAFF. The CDR3 coding sequence is TGTGCCAGCAGCGTAGTTCCCCAGGGGGCTGGTACTGAAGCTTTCTTT.

This clonotype has a count of ten or more. In DNA, the CDR3 is TGTGCCAGTTCCGGGGCCAACGTCCTGACTTTC. This sequence encodes CASSGANVLTF. The gene calls are TRBV19 and TRBJ2-6; no clear D. Per germline, CDR1 LNHDA and CDR2 SQIVND (reference sequence). The CDR3 loop spans 11 amino acids. V dropped 8 bases and J dropped 4 bases, with 3 bases sitting between them.

The chain couples TRBV10-2 to TRBJ2-5; tentatively, D is TRBD2 (6 bases). The CDR3 contains 13 residues. V was shortened by 6 bases and J by 1 base, with 9 bases between the two germline ends. The V gene's germline CDR1 is WSHSY and CDR2 SAAADI. CDR3 residues: CASSRGFQETQYF. DNA of the CDR3: TGCGCCAGCAGCCGGGGGTTCCAAGAGACCCAGTACTTC.

This clonotype was seen a few times. The chain has TRBV4-1 and TRBJ2-7, with D uncertain. Germline CDR1 reads MGHRA; CDR2 reads YSYEKL. The CDR3 spans 14 residues. Between the trimmed V and J ends, which lost 0 bases and 4 bases, there was a span of 10 bases. The CDR3 reads CASSQEFRQYEQYF. CDR3 DNA sequence: TGCGCCAGCAGCCAAGAGTTCCGCCAATACGAGCAGTACTTC.

This clonotype was found many times. The rearrangement joins TRBV29-1 to TRBJ2-3; D unclear. With 5 bases removed from V and 0 bases from J, the gap between germline ends came to 9 bases. The germline CDR1 and CDR2 sequences are SQVTM and ANQGSEA. The CDR3 totals 13 residues. Here the CDR3 DNA reads TGCAGCGTTCCCGGACCAAGCACAGATACGCAGTATTTT. It is translated as CSVPGPSTDTQYF.

V gene TRBV12-5 combines with J gene TRBJ1-5; no clear D gene. This CDR3 has 12 residues. In germline, CDR1 is LGHNT, CDR2 FRNRAP. V lost 0 bases, J lost 8 bases, and 5 bases lay in between. CDR3 region: CASGLVRKPQHF. CDR3 nucleotide sequence: TGTGCTAGTGGTTTGGTACGGAAGCCCCAGCATTTT.

This clonotype was observed at least ten times. DNA of the CDR3: TGTGCCAGCAGCCCGACAGCGCGGTCGGAAAAACTGTTTTTT. It codes for CASSPTARSEKLFF. The rearrangement uses TRBV7-9 and TRBJ1-4; a possible D gene is TRBD1 (5 bases). Germline V lookup: CDR1 SEHNR, CDR2 FQNEAQ (reference sequence). This CDR3 is 14 amino acids long. V was cut by 5 bases and J by 8 bases, with 15 bases left in between.

J is TRBJ2-7 and V is TRBV12-3 or TRBV12-4; the D is unclear. V was pared by 0 bases and J by 3 bases, with 12 bases between. This CDR3 has 15 amino acids. CDR3 DNA sequence: TGTGCCAGCAGTTTAGCTGTTCAGGCCCTCTACGAGCAGTACTTC. Its protein is CASSLAVQALYEQYF.

This clonotype was observed a few times. This sequence joins TRBV27 and TRBJ1-4; D not resolved. The V end lost 5 bases, the J end lost 6 bases, and 16 bases lay between the germline ends. Germline CDR1 and CDR2: MNHEY and SMNVEV (reference sequence). The CDR3 is 15 amino acids. CDR3 sequence (DNA): TGTGCCAGCAGTGCATTAGGTGATAGAGATGAAAAACTGTTTTTT. Translated: CASSALGDRDEKLFF.

This clonotype was seen only a few times. J is TRBJ1-2 and V is TRBV20-1; D gene ambiguous. Germline V gene lookup returns CDR1 DFQATT and CDR2 SNEGSKA (reference sequence). The CDR3 sequence is 12 residues long. The V end lost 5 bases, the J end lost 7 bases, and 14 bases lay between the germline ends. The CDR3 coding sequence is TGCAGTGCTCGGAGAGGGCAGTCTGGCTACACCTTC. It encodes CSARRGQSGYTF.

In its sample, this clonotype was seen a few times. The CDR3 loop is CSASSTVGAEAFF. The CDR3, as DNA: TGCAGTGCCAGCAGCACCGTAGGCGCTGAAGCTTTCTTT. The gene calls are TRBV20-1 and TRBJ1-1; D call uncertain. Looked up from germline, CDR1 is DFQATT and CDR2 is SNEGSKA (reference sequence). The length of the CDR3 is 13 residues. V dropped 6 bases and J dropped 6 bases, with 17 bases sitting between them.

This clonotype was observed at least ten times. J is TRBJ2-1 and V is TRBV11-2; 8 bases line up with TRBD2. The V and J ends lost 1 base and 0 bases, in that order; junction bases with no gene match: 5. The CDR3 covers 17 residues. CDR1 and CDR2 from the germline V gene are SGHAT and FQNNGV. CDR3 sequence: CASSLGGGHSSYNEQFF. Here the CDR3 DNA reads TGTGCCAGCAGCTTAGGCGGGGGGCATAGCTCCTACAATGAGCAGTTCTTC.

This clonotype showed up many times. The rearrangement joins TRBV2 to TRBJ1-2, with D possibly matching TRBD1 (6 bases). Germline V gene lookup returns CDR1 SNHLY and CDR2 FYNNEI. The CDR3 has 12 residues. V lost 8 bases, J lost 8 bases, and 15 bases lay in between. In DNA form, the CDR3 reads TGTGCCAGCTCATACGGACAGCGGGGCTACACCTTC. This gives the protein CASSYGQRGYTF.